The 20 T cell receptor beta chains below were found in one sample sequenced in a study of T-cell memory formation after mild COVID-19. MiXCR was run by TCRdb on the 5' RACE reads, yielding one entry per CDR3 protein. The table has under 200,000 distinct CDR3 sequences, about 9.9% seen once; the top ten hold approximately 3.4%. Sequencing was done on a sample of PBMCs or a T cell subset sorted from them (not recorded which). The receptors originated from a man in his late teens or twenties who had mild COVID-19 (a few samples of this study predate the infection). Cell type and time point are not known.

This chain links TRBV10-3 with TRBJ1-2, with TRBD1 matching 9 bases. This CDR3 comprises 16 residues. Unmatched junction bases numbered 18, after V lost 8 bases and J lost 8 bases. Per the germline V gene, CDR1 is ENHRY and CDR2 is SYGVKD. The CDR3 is CAISNRDREKLRGYTF. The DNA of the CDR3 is TGTGCCATCTCTAACCGGGACAGGGAGAAATTGAGGGGCTACACCTTC.

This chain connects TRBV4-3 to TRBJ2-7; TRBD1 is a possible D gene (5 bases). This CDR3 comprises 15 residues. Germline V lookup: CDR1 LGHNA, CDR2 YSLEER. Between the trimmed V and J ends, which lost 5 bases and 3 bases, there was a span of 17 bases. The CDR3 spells CASSLQDKGLYEQYF. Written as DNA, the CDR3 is TGCGCCAGCAGCTTACAGGACAAGGGGCTCTACGAGCAGTACTTC.

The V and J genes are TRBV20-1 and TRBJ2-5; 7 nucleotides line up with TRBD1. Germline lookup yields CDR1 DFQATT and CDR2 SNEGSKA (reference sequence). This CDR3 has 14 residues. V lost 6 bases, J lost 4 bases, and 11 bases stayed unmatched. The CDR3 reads CSASGRGQRETQYF. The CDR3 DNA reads TGCAGTGCCTCGGGTCGGGGACAGAGAGAGACCCAGTACTTC.

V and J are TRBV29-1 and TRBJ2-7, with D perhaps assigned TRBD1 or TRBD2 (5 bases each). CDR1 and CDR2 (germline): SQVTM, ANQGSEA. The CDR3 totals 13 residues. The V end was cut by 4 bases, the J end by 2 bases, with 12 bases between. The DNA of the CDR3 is TGCAGCGTTGTTTTTGGGGGTACCTACGAGCAGTACTTC. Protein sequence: CSVVFGGTYEQYF.

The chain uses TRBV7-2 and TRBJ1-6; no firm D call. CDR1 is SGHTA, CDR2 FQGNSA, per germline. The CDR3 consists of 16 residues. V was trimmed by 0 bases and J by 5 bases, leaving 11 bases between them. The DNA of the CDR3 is TGTGCCAGCAGCTTAGCGGTCATGATGAATAATTCACCCCTCCACTTT. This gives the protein CASSLAVMMNNSPLHF.

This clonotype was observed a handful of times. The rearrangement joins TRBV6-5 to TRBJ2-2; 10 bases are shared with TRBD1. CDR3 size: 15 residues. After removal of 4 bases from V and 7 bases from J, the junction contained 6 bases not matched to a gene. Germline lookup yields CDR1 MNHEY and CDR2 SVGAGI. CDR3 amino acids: CASSSPGQGSGELFF. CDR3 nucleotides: TGTGCCAGCAGTTCACCGGGACAGGGGAGCGGGGAGCTGTTTTTT.

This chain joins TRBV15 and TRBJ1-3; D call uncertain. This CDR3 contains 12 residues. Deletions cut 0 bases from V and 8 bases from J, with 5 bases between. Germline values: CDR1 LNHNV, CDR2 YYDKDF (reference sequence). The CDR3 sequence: CATSRDRDTIYF. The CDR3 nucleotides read TGTGCCACCAGCAGAGATCGGGACACCATATATTTT.

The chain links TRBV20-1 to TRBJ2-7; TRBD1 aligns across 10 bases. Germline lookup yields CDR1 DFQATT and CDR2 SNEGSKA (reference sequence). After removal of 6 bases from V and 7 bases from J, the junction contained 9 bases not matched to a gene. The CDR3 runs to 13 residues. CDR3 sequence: CSAHDRGLGEQYF. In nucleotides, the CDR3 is TGCAGTGCCCATGACAGGGGGCTGGGGGAGCAGTACTTC.

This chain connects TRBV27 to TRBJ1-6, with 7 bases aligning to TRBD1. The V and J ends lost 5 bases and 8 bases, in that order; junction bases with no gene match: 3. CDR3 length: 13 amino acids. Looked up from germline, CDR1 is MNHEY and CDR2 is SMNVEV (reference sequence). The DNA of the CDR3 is TGTGCCAGCAGTCGACAGGGAGATTCACCCCTCCACTTT. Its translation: CASSRQGDSPLHF.

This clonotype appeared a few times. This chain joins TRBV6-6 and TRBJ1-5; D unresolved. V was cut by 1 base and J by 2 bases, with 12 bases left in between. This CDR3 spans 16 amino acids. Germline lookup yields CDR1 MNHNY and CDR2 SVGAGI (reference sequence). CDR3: CASSYFGLGGNQPQHF. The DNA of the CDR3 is TGTGCCAGCAGTTACTTCGGCCTCGGGGGCAATCAGCCCCAGCATTTT.

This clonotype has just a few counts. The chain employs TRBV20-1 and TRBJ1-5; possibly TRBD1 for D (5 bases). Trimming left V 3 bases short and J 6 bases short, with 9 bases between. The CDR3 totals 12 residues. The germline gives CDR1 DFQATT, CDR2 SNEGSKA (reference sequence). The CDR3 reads CSARAGTQPQHF. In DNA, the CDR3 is TGCAGTGCTAGGGCTGGGACTCAGCCCCAGCATTTT.

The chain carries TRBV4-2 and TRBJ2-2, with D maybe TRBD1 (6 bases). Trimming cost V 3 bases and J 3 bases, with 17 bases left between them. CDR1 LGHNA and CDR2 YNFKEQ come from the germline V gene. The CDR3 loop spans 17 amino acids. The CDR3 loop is CASSQMGAGKYTGELFF. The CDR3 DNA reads TGTGCCAGCAGCCAGATGGGGGCAGGGAAGTACACCGGGGAGCTGTTTTTT.

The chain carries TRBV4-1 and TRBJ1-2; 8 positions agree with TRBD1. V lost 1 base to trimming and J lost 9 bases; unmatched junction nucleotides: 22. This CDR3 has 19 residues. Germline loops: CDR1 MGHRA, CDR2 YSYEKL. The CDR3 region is CASSQGDGRRTGKSASYTF. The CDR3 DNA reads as TGCGCCAGCAGCCAAGGAGACGGCCGTCGGACAGGGAAGAGCGCCAGCTACACCTTC.

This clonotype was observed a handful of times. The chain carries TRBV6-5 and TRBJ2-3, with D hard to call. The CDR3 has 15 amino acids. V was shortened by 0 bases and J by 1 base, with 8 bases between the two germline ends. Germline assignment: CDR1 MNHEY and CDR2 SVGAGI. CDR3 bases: TGTGCCAGCAGTTACTCGCCAGCTGGCACAGATACGCAGTATTTT. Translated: CASSYSPAGTDTQYF.

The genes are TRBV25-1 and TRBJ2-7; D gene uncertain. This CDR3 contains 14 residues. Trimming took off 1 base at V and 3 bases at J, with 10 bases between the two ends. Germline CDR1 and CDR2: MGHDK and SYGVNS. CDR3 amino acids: CASSEFHPYYEQYF. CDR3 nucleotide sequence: TGTGCCAGCAGTGAATTTCACCCGTACTACGAGCAGTACTTC.

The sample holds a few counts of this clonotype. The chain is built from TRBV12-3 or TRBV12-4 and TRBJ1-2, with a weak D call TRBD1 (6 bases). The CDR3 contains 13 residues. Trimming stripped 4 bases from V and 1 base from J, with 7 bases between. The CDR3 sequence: CASSSDSNYGYTF. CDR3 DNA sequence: TGTGCCAGCAGTTCGGACAGTAACTATGGCTACACCTTC.

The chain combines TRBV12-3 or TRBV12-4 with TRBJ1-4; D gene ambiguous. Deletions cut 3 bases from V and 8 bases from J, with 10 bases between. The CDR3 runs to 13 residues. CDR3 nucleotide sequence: TGTGCCAGCAGTTTCTCCGCGGGGGAAAAACTGTTTTTT. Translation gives CASSFSAGEKLFF.

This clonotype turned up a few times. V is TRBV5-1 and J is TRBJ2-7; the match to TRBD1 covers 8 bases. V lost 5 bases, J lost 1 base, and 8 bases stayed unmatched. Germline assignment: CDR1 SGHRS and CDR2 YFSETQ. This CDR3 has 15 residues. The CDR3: CASRAMTGVSYEQYF. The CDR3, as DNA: TGCGCCAGCAGAGCAATGACAGGGGTGTCCTACGAGCAGTACTTC.

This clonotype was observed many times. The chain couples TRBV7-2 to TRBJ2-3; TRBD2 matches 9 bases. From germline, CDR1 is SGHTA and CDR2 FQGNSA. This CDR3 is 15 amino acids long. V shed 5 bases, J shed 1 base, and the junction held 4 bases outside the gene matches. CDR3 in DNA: TGTGCCAGCAGCCATAGCGGGGGCCGCACAGATACGCAGTATTTT. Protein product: CASSHSGGRTDTQYF.

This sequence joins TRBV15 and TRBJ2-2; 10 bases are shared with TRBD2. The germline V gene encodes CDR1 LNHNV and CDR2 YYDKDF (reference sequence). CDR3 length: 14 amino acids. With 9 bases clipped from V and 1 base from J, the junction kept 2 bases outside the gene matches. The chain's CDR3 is CATRLAGNTGELFF. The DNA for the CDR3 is TGTGCCACAAGACTAGCGGGGAACACCGGGGAGCTGTTTTTT.